This T cell receptor beta chain was identified in a study of blood T cells in healthy people across ages. General study results and limits: Naive and antigen-experienced cells were not separated, limiting conclusive comparison. Among long-lived donors, naive CD4+ cells were more numerous and diversity higher than in aged donors.

This clonotype showed up just a few times. Its antigen is undetermined. With a J-beta primer mix and a sample-barcoded 5' primer, a second PCR ran about 6 to 11 cycles. From the 5' RACE reads, TCRdb called clonotypes with MiXCR, one entry per CDR3 protein. The sample holds about 670,000 distinct CDR3 sequences; 45% to 60% are singletons and the top ten take 13%. The sequence came from a woman aged 80 or older in good health. The sequenced material came from blood.

DNA for the CDR3: TGTGCCAGCAGCCCGTGGGAGGGCACTTACTACAATGAGCAGTTCTTC. Translated, it gives CASSPWEGTYYNEQFF. The chain joins TRBV11-2 to TRBJ2-1, with 7 bases that match TRBD2. With 5 bases clipped from V and 3 bases from J, the junction kept 10 bases outside the gene matches. The CDR3 has 16 residues. Germline V lookup: CDR1 SGHAT, CDR2 FQNNGV.